This T cell receptor (beta chain) was identified in a study of cytomegalovirus exposure and HLA in healthy donors. Study at large: Among the approximately 400 genotyped donors, less than 85% were placed in the Caucasian-associated ancestry cluster.

The PCR ran on 60 Vbeta and 13 Jbeta primers. This table comes from immunoSEQ multiplex PCR, and its TCRdb copy is limited to in-frame clones, with some not included. The sample includes 140,000 to 150,000 clones, around 79% of them seen just once. A note on this clone: Its antigen is not known. Germline is not matched at one junction end, which may reflect a read error.

Germline CDR1 and CDR2: LNHDA and SQIVND (reference sequence). The CDR3 sequence is 16 residues long. Findings of the study overall: Analysis was performed later, and it showed HLA-associated TCR beta chains to be more clonally expanded than equally common others.

Sequencing was done on a sample of PBMCs. The rearrangement links TRBV19 to TRBJ2-4; 8 positions match TRBD2. This receptor was obtained from a male donor in good health and CMV-seronegative. The CDR3 here is CASSISAGTSHNSQYF. For the CDR3, the DNA is TGTGCCAGTAGTATATCCGCCGGGACTAGTCATAACAGTCAGTACTTC.